This T cell receptor (beta chain) was recorded in a study of T-cell reconstitution after alpha-beta-depleted transplantation in children. This clonotype was recorded at least ten times. The target antigen is unknown. This CDR3 is 16 amino acids long. Trimming took off 0 bases at V and 0 bases at J, with 7 bases between the two ends. The germline V gene encodes CDR1 SGHRS and CDR2 YFSETQ. General observations from the study: Surviving recipient T cells and thymic progenitors produced the high day-60 TCRbeta diversity seen in some patients. Reportedly, roughly two months post-transplant, alpha-beta T cells arose from several hundred expanded graft clones. Counts and diversity of T cells one year after transplant came mostly from newly produced T cells.

A TCRbeta library incorporating unique molecular identifiers was prepared. One entry per CDR3 protein results from TCRdb running MiXCR on the PCR reads. The table shows 700,000 to 950,000 distinct CDR3 sequences, with about 15% occurring only once. The rearrangement links TRBV5-1 to TRBJ1-6; D is uncertain. The receptor's source is a male patient under 18 who had a stem cell transplant for acute lymphoblastic leukemia, so the T cells may come from the graft donor. The sequencing used PBMCs, mostly from graft donor cells, collected 360 days after TCRalphabeta/CD19-depleted stem cell transplant. The CDR3 nucleotides read TGCGCCAGCAGCTTGGTTGGGAGCTCCTATAATTCACCCCTCCACTTT. This gives the protein CASSLVGSSYNSPLHF.